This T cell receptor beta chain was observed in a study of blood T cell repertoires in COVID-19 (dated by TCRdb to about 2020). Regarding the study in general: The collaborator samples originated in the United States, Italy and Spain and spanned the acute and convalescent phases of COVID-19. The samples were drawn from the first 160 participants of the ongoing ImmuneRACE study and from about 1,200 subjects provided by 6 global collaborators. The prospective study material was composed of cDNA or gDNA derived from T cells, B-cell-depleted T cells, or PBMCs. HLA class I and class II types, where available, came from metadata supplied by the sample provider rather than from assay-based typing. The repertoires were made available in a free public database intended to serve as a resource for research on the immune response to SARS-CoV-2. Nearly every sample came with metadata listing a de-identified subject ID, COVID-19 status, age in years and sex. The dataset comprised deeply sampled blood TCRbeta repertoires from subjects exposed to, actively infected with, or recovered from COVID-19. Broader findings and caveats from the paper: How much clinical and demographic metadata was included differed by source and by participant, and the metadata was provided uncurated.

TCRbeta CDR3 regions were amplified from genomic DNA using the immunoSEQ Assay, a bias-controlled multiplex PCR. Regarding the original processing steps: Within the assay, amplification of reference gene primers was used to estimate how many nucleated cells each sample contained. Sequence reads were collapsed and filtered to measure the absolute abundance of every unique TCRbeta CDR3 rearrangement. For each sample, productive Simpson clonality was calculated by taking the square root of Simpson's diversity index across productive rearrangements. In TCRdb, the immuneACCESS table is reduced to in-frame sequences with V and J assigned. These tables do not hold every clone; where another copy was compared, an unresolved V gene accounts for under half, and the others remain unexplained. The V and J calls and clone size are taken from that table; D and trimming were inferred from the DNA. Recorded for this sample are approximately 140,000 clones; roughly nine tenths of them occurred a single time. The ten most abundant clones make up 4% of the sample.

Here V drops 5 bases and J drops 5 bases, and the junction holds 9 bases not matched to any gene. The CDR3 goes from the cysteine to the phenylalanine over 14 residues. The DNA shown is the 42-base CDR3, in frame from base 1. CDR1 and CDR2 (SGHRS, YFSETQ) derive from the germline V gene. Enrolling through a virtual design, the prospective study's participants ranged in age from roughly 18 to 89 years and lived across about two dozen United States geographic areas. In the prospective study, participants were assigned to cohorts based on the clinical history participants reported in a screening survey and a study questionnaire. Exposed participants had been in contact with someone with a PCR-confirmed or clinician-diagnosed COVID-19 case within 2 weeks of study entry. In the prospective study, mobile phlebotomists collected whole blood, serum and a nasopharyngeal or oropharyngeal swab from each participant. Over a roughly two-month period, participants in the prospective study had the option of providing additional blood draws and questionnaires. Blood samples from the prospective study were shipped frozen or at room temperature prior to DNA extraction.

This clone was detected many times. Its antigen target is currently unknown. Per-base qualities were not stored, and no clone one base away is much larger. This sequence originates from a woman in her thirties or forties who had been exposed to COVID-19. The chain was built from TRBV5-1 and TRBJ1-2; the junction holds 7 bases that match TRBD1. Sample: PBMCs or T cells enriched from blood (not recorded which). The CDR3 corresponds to CASSRDSERYGYTF. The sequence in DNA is TGCGCCAGCAGTCGGGACAGCGAGAGATATGGCTACACCTTC.